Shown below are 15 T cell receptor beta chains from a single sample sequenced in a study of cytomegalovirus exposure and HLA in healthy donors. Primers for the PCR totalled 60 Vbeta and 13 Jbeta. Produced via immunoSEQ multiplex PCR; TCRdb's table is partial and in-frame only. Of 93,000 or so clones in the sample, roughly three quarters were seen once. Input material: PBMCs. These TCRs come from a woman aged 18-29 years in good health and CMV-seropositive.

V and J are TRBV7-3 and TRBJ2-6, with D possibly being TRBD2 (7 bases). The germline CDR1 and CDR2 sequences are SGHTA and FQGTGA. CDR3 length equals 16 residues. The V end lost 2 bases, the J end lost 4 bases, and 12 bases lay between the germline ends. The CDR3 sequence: CASSLLGGQGANVLTF. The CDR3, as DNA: TGTGCCAGCAGCTTATTGGGGGGGCAAGGGGCCAACGTCCTGACTTTC.

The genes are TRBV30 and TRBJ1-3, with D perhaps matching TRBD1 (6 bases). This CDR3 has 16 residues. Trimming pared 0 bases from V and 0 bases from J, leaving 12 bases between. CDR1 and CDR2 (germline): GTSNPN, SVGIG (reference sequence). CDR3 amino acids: CAWSVGGAYSGNTIYF. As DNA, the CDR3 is TGTGCCTGGAGTGTTGGGGGGGCCTACTCTGGAAACACCATATATTTT.

The CDR3 DNA reads as TGTGCCAGCAGTTGGAGTCCCCAACAAGAGACCCAGTACTTC. It is translated as CASSWSPQQETQYF. V gene TRBV6-5 combines with J gene TRBJ2-5; D is uncertain. This CDR3 has 14 residues. Germline lookup yields CDR1 MNHEY and CDR2 SVGAGI. V gave up 4 bases and J gave up 2 bases, with 11 bases separating them.

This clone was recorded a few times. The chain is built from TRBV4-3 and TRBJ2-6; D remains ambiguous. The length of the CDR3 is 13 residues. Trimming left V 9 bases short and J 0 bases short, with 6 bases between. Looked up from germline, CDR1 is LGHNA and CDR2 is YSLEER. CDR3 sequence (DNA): TGCGCCAGTAGAAGCTCTGGGGCCAACGTCCTGACTTTC. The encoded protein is CASRSSGANVLTF.

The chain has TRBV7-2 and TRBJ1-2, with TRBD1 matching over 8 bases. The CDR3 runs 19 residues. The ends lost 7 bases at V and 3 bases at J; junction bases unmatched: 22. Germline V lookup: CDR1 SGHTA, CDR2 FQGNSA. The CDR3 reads CASNFISLSPGQGYYGYTF. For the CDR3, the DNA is TGTGCCAGCAACTTTATATCCCTCAGCCCCGGACAGGGTTACTATGGCTACACCTTC.

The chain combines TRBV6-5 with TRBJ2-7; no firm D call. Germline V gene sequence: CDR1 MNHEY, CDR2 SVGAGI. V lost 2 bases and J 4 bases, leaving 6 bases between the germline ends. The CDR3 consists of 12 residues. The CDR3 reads CASSYNGYEQYF. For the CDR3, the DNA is TGTGCCAGCAGTTACAACGGGTACGAGCAGTACTTC.

Here the CDR3 reads CAWSATYGAGVGWSTDTQYF. In DNA form, the CDR3 reads TGTGCCTGGAGCGCCACTTACGGCGCGGGAGTAGGATGGAGCACAGATACGCAGTATTTT. This chain connects TRBV30 to TRBJ2-3, with 7 bases lining up with TRBD2. The J segment lost 0 bases and the V segment lost 3 bases, leaving 21 bases of the junction unmatched. The germline CDR1 and CDR2 sequences are GTSNPN and SVGIG (reference sequence). The CDR3 spans 20 residues.

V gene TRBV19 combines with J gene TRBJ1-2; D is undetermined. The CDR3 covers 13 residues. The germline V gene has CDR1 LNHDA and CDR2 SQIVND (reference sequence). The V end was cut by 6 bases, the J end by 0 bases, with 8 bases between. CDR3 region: CASSLQTNYGYTF. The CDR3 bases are TGTGCCAGTAGCCTACAGACTAACTATGGCTACACCTTC.

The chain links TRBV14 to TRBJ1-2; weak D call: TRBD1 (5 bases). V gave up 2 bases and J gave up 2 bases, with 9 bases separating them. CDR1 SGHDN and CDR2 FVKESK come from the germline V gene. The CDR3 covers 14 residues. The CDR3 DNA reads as TGTGCCAGCAGCCAACAGGGTGTCAACTATGGCTACACCTTC. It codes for CASSQQGVNYGYTF.

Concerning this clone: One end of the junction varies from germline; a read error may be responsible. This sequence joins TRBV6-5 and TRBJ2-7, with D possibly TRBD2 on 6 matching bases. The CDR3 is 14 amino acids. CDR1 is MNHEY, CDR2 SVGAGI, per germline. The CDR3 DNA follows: TGTGCCAGCAGTTACTCGAACGGACCGGGAGAGCGGTACTTC. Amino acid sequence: CASSYSNGPGERYF.

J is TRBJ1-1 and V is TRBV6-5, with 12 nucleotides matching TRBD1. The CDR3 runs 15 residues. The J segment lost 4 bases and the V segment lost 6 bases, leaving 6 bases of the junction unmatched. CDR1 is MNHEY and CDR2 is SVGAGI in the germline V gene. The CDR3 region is CASRSGTGGLTEAFF. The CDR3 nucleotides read TGTGCCAGCAGGTCCGGGACAGGGGGCCTCACTGAAGCTTTCTTT.

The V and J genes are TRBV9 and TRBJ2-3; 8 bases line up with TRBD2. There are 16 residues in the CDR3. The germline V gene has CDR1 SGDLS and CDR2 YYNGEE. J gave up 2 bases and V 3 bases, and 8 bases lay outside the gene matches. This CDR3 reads CASSGSGNGITDTQYF. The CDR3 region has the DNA TGTGCCAGCAGCGGTAGCGGGAATGGGATCACAGATACGCAGTATTTT.

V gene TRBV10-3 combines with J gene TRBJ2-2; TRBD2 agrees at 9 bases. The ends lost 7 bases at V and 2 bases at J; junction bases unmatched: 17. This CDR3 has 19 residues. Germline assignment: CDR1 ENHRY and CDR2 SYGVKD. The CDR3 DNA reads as TGTGCCATCAACCCGGGTGGCGGGAGGGCTCGGTTTAACACCGGGGAGCTGTTTTTT. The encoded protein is CAINPGGGRARFNTGELFF.

The CDR3 is CASSSLGGNYGYTF. As DNA, the CDR3 is TGTGCCAGCAGTTCCCTCGGGGGGAACTATGGCTACACCTTC. The chain links TRBV28 to TRBJ1-2, with D maybe TRBD1 (5 bases). In germline, CDR1 is MDHEN, CDR2 SYDVKM. The CDR3 loop spans 14 amino acids. Deletions cut 4 bases from V and 2 bases from J, with 11 bases between.

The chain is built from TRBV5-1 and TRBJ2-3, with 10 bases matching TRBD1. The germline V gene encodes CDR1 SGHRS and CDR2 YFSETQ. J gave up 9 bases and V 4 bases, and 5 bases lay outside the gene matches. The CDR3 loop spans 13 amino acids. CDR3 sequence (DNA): TGCGCCAGCAGCCGGGACAGGGGCGACACGCAGTATTTT. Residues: CASSRDRGDTQYF.